The rows below give T cell receptor beta chains drawn from one sample of a study of blood T cell repertoires in COVID-19. Measured with immunoSEQ multiplex PCR; TCRdb has only the in-frame clones, and not every one. This table holds roughly 74,000 clones, about 86% found once. Sequencing used peripheral blood. Every receptor here comes from a woman older than 75 with active or convalescent COVID-19. The CDR3 runs from the conserved cysteine through the conserved F or W. The D gene is left open where the match is weak. Size is stated for part of the rows, as once, few or many counts, or as a class when the clone is expanded.

-,-,TRBV7-9,TRBJ2-3,TGTGCCAGCAGCTTAGGCGACAGTCGGTTTACAGATACGCAGTATTTT,CASSLGDSRFTDTQYF
-,-,TRBV11-3,TRBJ2-3,TGTGCCAGCAGCTTTCTGAGCGTATCCACAGATACGCAGTATTTT,CASSFLSVSTDTQYF
-,-,TRBV5-3,TRBJ2-3,TGTGCCAGAAGCTTCAGGGGGGAGGCAGATACGCAGTATTTT,CARSFRGEADTQYF
TRBD1,few,TRBV3-1/TRBV3-2,TRBJ1-1,TGTGCCAGCAGCCAATGGTTCGGACAGGGTAACACTGAAGCTTTCTTT,CASSQWFGQGNTEAFF
-,-,TRBV10-3,TRBJ1-1,TGTGCCATCAGTGAGGTCCTGTCTATGAACACTGAAGCTTTCTTT,CAISEVLSMNTEAFF
-,-,TRBV5-1,TRBJ1-6,TGCGCCAGCAGCTTGTCCGGGGGGAGTTCACCCCTCCACTTT,CASSLSGGSSPLHF
TRBD2,-,TRBV7-2,TRBJ2-7,TGTGCCAGCAGCCTCGGACTAGCGGGAGGGGTCTACGAGCAGTACTTC,CASSLGLAGGVYEQYF
TRBD1,-,TRBV6-5,TRBJ1-4,TGTGCCAGCAACTCCGGGACAGGGCCTGTAAAACTGTTTTTT,CASNSGTGPVKLFF
TRBD2,-,TRBV19,TRBJ2-5,TGTGCCAGTAGTTTCTCCGGGACTAGCGGGCCCGGAGGACAAAAGACCCAGTACTTC,CASSFSGTSGPGGQKTQYF
-,-,TRBV18,TRBJ1-4,TGTGCCAGCTCACAGAAGGAGGGTGAAAAACTGTTTTTT,CASSQKEGEKLFF
TRBD2,-,TRBV19,TRBJ2-3,TGTGCCAGTAGTACTAGCGGGGGCACAGATACGCAGTATTTT,CASSTSGGTDTQYF
-,-,TRBV6-2/TRBV6-3,TRBJ1-5,TGTGCCAGCAGTTCCATTAATCAGCCCCAGCATTTT,CASSSINQPQHF
-,-,TRBV5-1,TRBJ1-1,TGCGCCAGCAGCGCCGATCGGAACATGAGGACTGAAGCTTTCTTT,CASSADRNMRTEAFF
-,-,TRBV6-5,TRBJ1-1,TGTGCCAGCAGTTACGAGGGTCGGCAGAACACTGAAGCTTTCTTT,CASSYEGRQNTEAFF
-,-,TRBV7-8,TRBJ1-6,TGTGCCAGCAGCTTAGGGACAGTGGGTTCACCCCTCCACTTT,CASSLGTVGSPLHF
-,-,TRBV6-4,TRBJ2-2,TGTGCCAGCAGTCCTTACACCGCCAGGGCCGCGAACACCGGGGAGCTGTTTTTT,CASSPYTARAANTGELFF
-,-,TRBV19,TRBJ2-5,TGTGCCAGTAGTATAGGCCGGGTGGTTGCTCAAGAGACCCAGTACTTC,CASSIGRVVAQETQYF
TRBD1,-,TRBV5-1,TRBJ2-1,TGCGCCAGCAGCTTAAGGGGGACAGGGGCCGGGTTCTTC,CASSLRGTGAGFF
-,once,TRBV3-1/TRBV3-2,TRBJ1-1,TGTGCCAGCAGCCGTATAGGAGCTCCGAACACTGAAGCTTTCTTT,CASSRIGAPNTEAFF
TRBD1,-,TRBV6-1,TRBJ1-2,TGTGCCAGCAGTGAAGAAGGACAGGGGGCTGGTGGCTACACCTTC,CASSEEGQGAGGYTF
-,-,TRBV4-3,TRBJ1-1,TGCGCCAGCAGCCAACACCATAGGGGAACTGAAGCTTTCTTT,CASSQHHRGTEAFF
-,-,TRBV23-1,TRBJ1-3,TGCGCCAGCAGTCAATCGAAAAGGCAGGGCACTGGAAACACCATATATTTT,CASSQSKRQGTGNTIYF
TRBD2,-,TRBV5-5,TRBJ2-3,TGTGCCAGCAGCTTGGCGGGAGGCCGCACAGATACGCAGTATTTT,CASSLAGGRTDTQYF
TRBD2,-,TRBV7-2,TRBJ2-2,TGTGCCAGCAGCAGACTAGCGACCACCGGGGAGCTGTTTTTT,CASSRLATTGELFF
TRBD2,-,TRBV3-1/TRBV3-2,TRBJ2-3,TGTGCCAGCAGCCAGGAGTCACTAGCGGGAGGGTACACAGATACGCAGTATTTT,CASSQESLAGGYTDTQYF
TRBD1,few,TRBV5-6,TRBJ1-1,TGTGCCAGCAGCTCACGACAGGGAGTCACTGAAGCTTTCTTT,CASSSRQGVTEAFF
-,-,TRBV27,TRBJ1-6,TGTGCCAGCAGTGTTAGGTACGAGGTGGATAATTCACCCCTCCACTTT,CASSVRYEVDNSPLHF
-,-,TRBV7-8,TRBJ1-2,TGTGCCAGCAGCTTAGAAGGGCGGGGCGGCTATGGCTACACCTTC,CASSLEGRGGYGYTF
-,-,TRBV2,TRBJ1-5,TGTGCCAGCCTGCGACAGAGCAATCAGCCCCAGCATTTT,CASLRQSNQPQHF
TRBD2,-,TRBV11-2,TRBJ2-1,TGTGCCAGCAGCCCGGGACTAGCGGGGAATGAGCAGTTCTTC,CASSPGLAGNEQFF
-,-,TRBV11-3,TRBJ2-2,TGTGCCAGCAGCGTCGGACAGCTTCCCGGGGAGCTGTTTTTT,CASSVGQLPGELFF
TRBD1,-,TRBV11-2,TRBJ1-4,TGTGCCAGCAGCCTAACAGGGGCCGTTAATGAAAAACTGTTTTTT,CASSLTGAVNEKLFF
-,-,TRBV29-1,TRBJ2-7,TGCAGCGTTGCTTTCTGGGCAAGCTCCTACGAGCAGTACTTC,CSVAFWASSYEQYF
-,few,TRBV7-8,TRBJ2-5,TGTGCCAGCAGCCTAACCCGGACAGCCCAAGAGACCCAGTACTTC,CASSLTRTAQETQYF
-,once,TRBV3-1/TRBV3-2,TRBJ2-5,TGTGCCAGCAGCCAATTGCGAACGCCCCAAGAGACCCAGTACTTC,CASSQLRTPQETQYF
-,few,TRBV4-1,TRBJ2-5,TGCGCCAGCAGCCAAGAAGAGAGGGCTGAGACCCAGTACTTC,CASSQEERAETQYF
TRBD1,-,TRBV15,TRBJ1-2,TGTGCCACCAGCAGCGAAACTTACAGGGGGGGCGGCTACACCTTC,CATSSETYRGGGYTF
-,-,TRBV11-3,TRBJ2-1,TGTGCCAGCAGCTTCGAGGGCAATGAGCAGTTCTTC,CASSFEGNEQFF
-,-,TRBV5-4,TRBJ2-2,TGTGCCAGCGCCTCGGGGCGCGGGGCGAACACCGGGGAGCTGTTTTTT,CASASGRGANTGELFF
-,-,TRBV9,TRBJ2-5,TGTGCCAGCAGCGTAGGGCCCCGAGAGACCCAGTACTTC,CASSVGPRETQYF
-,-,TRBV6-5,TRBJ2-2,TGTGCCAGCAGGAGGAATTCCAACACCGGGGAGCTGTTTTTT,CASRRNSNTGELFF
TRBD2,-,TRBV6-6,TRBJ2-1,TGTGCCAGCAGTTACCTAGCGGGGGGGATCAATGAGCAGTTCTTC,CASSYLAGGINEQFF
TRBD2,-,TRBV5-1,TRBJ2-1,TGCGCCAGCAGCACAGGGACTAGCGGGAGCAATGAGCAGTTCTTC,CASSTGTSGSNEQFF
-,once,TRBV5-5,TRBJ2-4,TGTGCCAGCAGCTTGGGGGGAGACATAGCCAAAAACATTCAGTACTTC,CASSLGGDIAKNIQYF
-,once,TRBV7-6,TRBJ1-3,TGTGCCAGCAGCTTAATAGGGGCTAACTCTGGAAACACCATATATTTT,CASSLIGANSGNTIYF
TRBD2,-,TRBV18,TRBJ2-3,TGTGCCAGCTCACCGCCGGGACTAGCTAGTGATACGCAGTATTTT,CASSPPGLASDTQYF
-,-,TRBV7-3,TRBJ2-2,TGTGCCAGCGCCCCCCGAGGAGGGGATGGGGCCGGGGAGCTGTTTTTT,CASAPRGGDGAGELFF
TRBD1,-,TRBV5-1,TRBJ1-6,TGCGCCAGCAGCGACGACAGGGGCTCCTATAATTCACCCCTCCACTTT,CASSDDRGSYNSPLHF